This T cell receptor (beta chain) emerged from a study of OX40 agonist ivuxolimab in advanced cancers. Across the whole study: The drug used for patients, ivuxolimab, was an agonistic anti-OX40 (CD134) antibody.

TCRdb's table, derived via immunoSEQ multiplex PCR, lists solely in-frame clones and lacks some. The sample shows 65,000 to 80,000 clones, about 93% of them seen only once. V was pared by 0 bases and J by 3 bases, with 15 bases of the junction left unmatched. This CDR3 is 19 amino acids long. The germline gives CDR1 LGHNA, CDR2 YSLEER. This TCR derives from an adult with an advanced solid tumor such as melanoma, head and neck, liver or kidney cancer. The material sequenced was CD4+ or CD8+ T cells sorted from blood, taken in a trial of the OX40 agonist ivuxolimab. The chain uses TRBV4-3 and TRBJ2-5; 8 bases line up with TRBD2. This CDR3 is CASSQEKSSLAGGEETQYF. CDR3 coding DNA: TGCGCCAGCAGCCAAGAAAAATCCTCCCTGGCGGGGGGAGAAGAGACCCAGTACTTC.